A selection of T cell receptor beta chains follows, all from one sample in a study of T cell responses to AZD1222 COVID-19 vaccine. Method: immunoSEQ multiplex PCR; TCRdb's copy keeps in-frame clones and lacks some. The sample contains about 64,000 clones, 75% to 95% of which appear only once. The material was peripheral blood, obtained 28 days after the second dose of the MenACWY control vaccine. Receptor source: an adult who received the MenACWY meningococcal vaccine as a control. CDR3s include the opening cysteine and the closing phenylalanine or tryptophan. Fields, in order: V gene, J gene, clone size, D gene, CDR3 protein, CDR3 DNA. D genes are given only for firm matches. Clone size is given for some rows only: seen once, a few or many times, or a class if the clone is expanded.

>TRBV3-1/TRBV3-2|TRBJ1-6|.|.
CASSRSSYSPLHF
TGTGCCAGCAGCCGCAGTTCTTATTCACCCCTCCACTTT
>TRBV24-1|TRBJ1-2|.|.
CATRDVEAGYTF
TGTGCCACCCGCGACGTCGAGGCTGGCTACACCTTC
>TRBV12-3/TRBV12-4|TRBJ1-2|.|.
CASSSGATYGYTF
TGTGCCAGCAGTTCTGGGGCTACCTATGGCTACACCTTC
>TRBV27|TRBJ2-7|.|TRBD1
CASSLLTGSHEQYF
TGTGCCAGCAGTTTACTGACAGGGTCCCACGAGCAGTACTTC
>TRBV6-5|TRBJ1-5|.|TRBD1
CASSRTGDMSQPQHF
TGTGCCAGCAGCCGTACAGGGGATATGAGTCAGCCCCAGCATTTT
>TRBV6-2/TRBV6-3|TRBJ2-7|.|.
CASSYHRAGWEQYF
TGTGCCAGCAGTTACCACCGCGCGGGGTGGGAGCAGTACTTC
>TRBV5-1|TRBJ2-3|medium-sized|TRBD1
CASTGTGTTYTQYF
TGCGCCAGCACCGGGACAGGGACCACGTATACGCAGTATTTT
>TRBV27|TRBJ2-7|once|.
CASSPTATPHPYEQYF
TGTGCCAGCAGTCCAACCGCCACCCCCCACCCCTACGAGCAGTACTTC
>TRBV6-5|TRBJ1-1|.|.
CASSLKGETTEAFF
TGTGCCAGCAGTTTAAAGGGGGAAACCACTGAAGCTTTCTTT
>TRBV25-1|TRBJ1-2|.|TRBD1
CASSEGTAYGYTF
TGTGCCAGCAGTGAAGGGACAGCTTATGGCTACACCTTC
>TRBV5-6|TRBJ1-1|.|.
CASSYPGGVEAFF
TGTGCCAGCAGCTACCCCGGGGGGGTTGAAGCTTTCTTT
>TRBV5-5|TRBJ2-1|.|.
CASSLDMNEQFF
TGTGCCAGCAGCTTGGATATGAATGAGCAGTTCTTC
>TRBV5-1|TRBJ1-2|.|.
CASSLGQGSYGYTF
TGCGCCAGCAGCTTGGGGCAGGGAAGTTATGGCTACACCTTC
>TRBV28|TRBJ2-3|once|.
CASSTGGRLTDTQYF
TGTGCCAGCAGTACCGGGGGGCGCCTCACAGATACGCAGTATTTT
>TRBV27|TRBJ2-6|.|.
CASREADWAGANVLTF
TGTGCCAGCAGGGAGGCGGATTGGGCGGGGGCCAACGTCCTGACTTTC
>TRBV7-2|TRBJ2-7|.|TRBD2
CASRPSGGSSYEQYF
TGTGCCAGCAGACCGAGCGGGGGGAGCTCCTACGAGCAGTACTTC
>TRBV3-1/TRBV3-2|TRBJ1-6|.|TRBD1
CASRTGGERSPLHF
TGTGCCAGCCGGACAGGGGGCGAGCGATCACCCCTCCACTTT
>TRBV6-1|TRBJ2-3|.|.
CASREGSTQYF
TGTGCCAGCAGGGAGGGATCTACGCAGTATTTT
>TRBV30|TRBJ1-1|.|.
CAWRGGHTEAFF
TGTGCCTGGAGGGGGGGGCACACTGAAGCTTTCTTT
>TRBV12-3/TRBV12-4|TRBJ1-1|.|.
CASSSVLEAFF
TGTGCCAGCAGCTCCGTCCTCGAAGCTTTCTTT
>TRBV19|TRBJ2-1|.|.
CASSGSYNEQFF
TGTGCCAGTAGCGGGAGCTACAATGAGCAGTTCTTC
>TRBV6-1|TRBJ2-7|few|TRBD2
CASSESRGRAFKQYF
TGTGCCAGCAGTGAATCTCGGGGGAGGGCCTTCAAGCAGTACTTC
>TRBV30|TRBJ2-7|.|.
CAWARDHEQYF
TGTGCCTGGGCCAGGGACCACGAGCAGTACTTC
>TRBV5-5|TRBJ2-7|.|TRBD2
CASSLGLAGGYEQYF
TGTGCCAGCAGCTTGGGTCTAGCGGGAGGATACGAGCAGTACTTC
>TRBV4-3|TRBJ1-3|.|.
CASSQERGPGDTIYF
TGCGCCAGCAGCCAAGAGCGGGGCCCCGGGGACACCATATATTTT
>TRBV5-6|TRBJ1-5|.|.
CASSAKGRWTQHF
TGTGCCAGCTCCGCCAAGGGGCGGTGGACCCAGCATTTT
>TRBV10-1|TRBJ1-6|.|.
CASDRSPLHF
TGCGCCAGCGACCGTTCACCCCTCCACTTT
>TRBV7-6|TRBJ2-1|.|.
CASSLDGLGIGEQFF
TGTGCCAGCAGCTTAGATGGCCTGGGCATCGGTGAGCAGTTCTTC
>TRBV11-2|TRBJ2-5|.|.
CASSLGGKDGYF
TGTGCCAGCAGCTTAGGGGGGAAGGATGGGTACTTC
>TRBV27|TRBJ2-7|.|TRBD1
CASSLWGTGSYEQYF
TGTGCCAGCAGTTTATGGGGGACAGGTTCCTACGAGCAGTACTTC
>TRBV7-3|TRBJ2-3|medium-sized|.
CASSLKGADTQYF
TGTGCCAGCAGCTTAAAGGGCGCAGATACGCAGTATTTT
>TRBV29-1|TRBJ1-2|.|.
CSGLRGGYGYTF
TGCAGCGGTTTGCGGGGCGGCTATGGCTACACCTTC
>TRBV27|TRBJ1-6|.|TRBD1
CASSSEDRGLYNSPLHF
TGTGCCAGCAGTTCTGAGGACAGGGGGCTCTATAATTCACCCCTCCACTTT
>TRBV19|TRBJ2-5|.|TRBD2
CASTPASGSSETQYF
TGTGCCAGTACCCCAGCGAGCGGGAGTAGCGAGACCCAGTACTTC
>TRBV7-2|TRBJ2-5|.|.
CASSPSWAQETQYF
TGTGCCAGCAGCCCTTCTTGGGCACAAGAGACCCAGTACTTC
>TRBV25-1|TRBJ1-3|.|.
CASSGGTAGNTIYF
TGTGCCAGCAGTGGGGGGACCGCTGGAAACACCATATATTTT
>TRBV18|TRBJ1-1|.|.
CASSPPGQTNTEAFF
TGTGCCAGCTCACCACCGGGCCAGACAAACACTGAAGCTTTCTTT
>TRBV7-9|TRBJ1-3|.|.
CASSIFYGNTIYF
TGTGCCAGCAGCATATTTTATGGAAACACCATATATTTT
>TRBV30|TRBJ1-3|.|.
CAWSAGDGNTIYF
TGTGCCTGGAGTGCAGGGGATGGAAACACCATATATTTT
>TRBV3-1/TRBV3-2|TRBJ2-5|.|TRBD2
CASSQVWGGGTQYF
TGTGCCAGCAGCCAAGTATGGGGGGGTGGGACCCAGTACTTC
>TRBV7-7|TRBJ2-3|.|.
CASSFGGSTDTQYF
TGTGCTAGCAGCTTCGGGGGAAGCACAGATACGCAGTATTTT
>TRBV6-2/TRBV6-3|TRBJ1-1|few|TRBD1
CASSLDRWTEAFF
TGTGCCAGCAGTTTGGACAGGTGGACTGAAGCTTTCTTT
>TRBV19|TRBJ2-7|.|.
CASQDSTNSYEQYF
TGTGCCAGTCAGGACAGTACAAATTCCTACGAGCAGTACTTC
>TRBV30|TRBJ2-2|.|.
CAWNAGLTGELFF
TGTGCCTGGAATGCAGGGCTAACCGGGGAGCTGTTTTTT
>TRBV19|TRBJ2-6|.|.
CASSMYPQGYGANVLTF
TGTGCCAGTAGTATGTACCCGCAGGGCTATGGGGCCAACGTCCTGACTTTC
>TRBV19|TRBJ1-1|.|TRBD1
CASSEQGALEAFF
TGTGCCAGTAGTGAACAGGGGGCGCTTGAAGCTTTCTTT
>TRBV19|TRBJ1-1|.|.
CASTIREGTEAFF
TGTGCCAGTACCATTCGAGAAGGCACTGAAGCTTTCTTT
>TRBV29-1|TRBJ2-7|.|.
CSVEKGETYEQYF
TGCAGCGTTGAAAAGGGCGAAACCTACGAGCAGTACTTC
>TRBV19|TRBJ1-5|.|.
CASSMRGNQPQHF
TGTGCCAGTAGTATGCGAGGTAACCAGCCCCAGCATTTT
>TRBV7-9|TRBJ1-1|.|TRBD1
CASSYQGGTEAFF
TGTGCCAGCAGCTATCAGGGGGGCACTGAAGCTTTCTTT
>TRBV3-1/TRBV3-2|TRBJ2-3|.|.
CASSQGQGTTDTQYF
TGTGCCAGCAGCCAGGGGCAGGGGACCACAGATACGCAGTATTTT
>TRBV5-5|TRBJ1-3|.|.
CASSSLGGSDTIYF
TGTGCCAGCAGCTCTTTAGGAGGGTCCGACACCATATATTTT
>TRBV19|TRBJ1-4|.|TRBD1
CASSTPSGTGHPEKLFF
TGTGCCAGTAGTACCCCATCCGGGACAGGGCATCCCGAAAAACTGTTTTTT
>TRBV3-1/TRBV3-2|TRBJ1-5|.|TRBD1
CASSFGQGGNQPQHF
TGTGCCAGCAGCTTCGGACAGGGCGGGAATCAGCCCCAGCATTTT
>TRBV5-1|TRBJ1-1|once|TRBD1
CASSLGPQGRAEAFF
TGCGCCAGCAGCTTGGGGCCACAGGGGAGAGCTGAAGCTTTCTTT